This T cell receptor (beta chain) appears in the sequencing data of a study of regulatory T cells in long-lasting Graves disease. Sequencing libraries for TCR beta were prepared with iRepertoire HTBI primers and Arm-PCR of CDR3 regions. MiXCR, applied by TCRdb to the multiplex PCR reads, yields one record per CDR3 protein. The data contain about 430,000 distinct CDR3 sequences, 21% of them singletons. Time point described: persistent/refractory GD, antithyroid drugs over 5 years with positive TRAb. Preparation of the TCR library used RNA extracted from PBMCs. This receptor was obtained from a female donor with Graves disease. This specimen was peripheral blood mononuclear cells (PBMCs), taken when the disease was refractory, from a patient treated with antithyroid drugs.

CDR3 DNA sequence: TGTGCCAGCAGCTTGGCCGCAGTCACTTCCTACGAGCAGTACTTC. Protein sequence: CASSLAAVTSYEQYF. This chain joins TRBV5-5 and TRBJ2-7; D not certain. Germline-derived CDR1 and CDR2 are SGHKS and YYEKEE (reference sequence). V was cut by 0 bases and J by 1 base, with 11 bases left in between. The CDR3 is made up of 15 amino acids.